One and the same sample provided the 15 T cell receptor beta chains below, sequenced in a study of T cell responses to AZD1222 COVID-19 vaccine. Clones were read by immunoSEQ multiplex PCR, and TCRdb kept only the in-frame ones, dropping some. This sample carries about 110,000 clones, around 84% of them seen once, and the ten largest clones take about 3%. Sequences were derived from peripheral blood, sampled on day 0 of AZD1222 vaccination. Receptors originate from an adult in good health.

The chain recombines TRBV5-5 with TRBJ1-3, with D hard to call. CDR1 SGHKS and CDR2 YYEKEE come from the germline V gene (reference sequence). Trimming took off 0 bases at V and 2 bases at J, with 9 bases between the two ends. The CDR3 has 15 residues. Here the CDR3 reads CASSLVAGTGNTIYF. In DNA form, the CDR3 reads TGTGCCAGCAGCTTGGTAGCCGGGACTGGAAACACCATATATTTT.

This chain links TRBV5-1 with TRBJ1-1; 7 bases map to TRBD1. The J segment lost 1 base and the V segment lost 4 bases, leaving 4 bases of the junction unmatched. CDR3 length: 14 amino acids. Germline lookup yields CDR1 SGHRS and CDR2 YFSETQ. The CDR3 sequence is CASSLGTANTEAFF. The CDR3 region has the DNA TGCGCCAGCAGCCTCGGGACAGCGAACACTGAAGCTTTCTTT.

The chain links TRBV7-8 to TRBJ2-1; 7 bases agree with TRBD2. Germline V gene lookup returns CDR1 SGHVS and CDR2 FQNEAQ. CDR3 length: 16 amino acids. J gave up 5 bases and V 2 bases, and 9 bases lay outside the gene matches. The CDR3 DNA reads as TGTGCCAGCAGCTTATCGGCCCAGCGGGGCGACAATGAGCAGTTCTTC. Translated, it gives CASSLSAQRGDNEQFF.

The chain couples TRBV19 to TRBJ1-5, with 7 nucleotides matching TRBD1. This CDR3 has 18 residues. Trimming took 3 bases from V and 8 from J; bases not matched to a gene: 19. CDR1 is LNHDA, CDR2 SQIVND, per germline (reference sequence). The CDR3 DNA follows: TGTGCCAGTAGTATTTTTAAAGGTCCGGGACAGAGCCTCAAGCCCCAGCATTTT. It specifies CASSIFKGPGQSLKPQHF.

V usage is TRBV5-1 and J usage is TRBJ1-6, with D possibly TRBD1 on 5 matching bases. The ends were cut back, 4 bases at V and 9 bases at J, with 23 bases in the middle. The CDR3 sequence is 17 residues long. Germline V lookup: CDR1 SGHRS, CDR2 YFSETQ. CDR3 residues: CASSSISGVGGSSPLHF. The CDR3, as DNA: TGCGCCAGCAGCAGTATCTCGGGCGTTGGGGGTAGTTCACCCCTCCACTTT.

The chain carries TRBV7-2 and TRBJ1-1, with D uncertain. The CDR3 length is 12 residues. Germline V gives CDR1 SGHTA, CDR2 FQGNSA. V was cut by 3 bases and J by 4 bases, with 6 bases left in between. The CDR3 here is CASSLPPTEAFF. CDR3 DNA sequence: TGTGCCAGCAGCTTGCCCCCCACTGAAGCTTTCTTT.

The rearrangement links TRBV28 to TRBJ2-5, with D unclear. The V and J ends lost 6 bases and 1 base respectively, with 9 bases between them. In germline, CDR1 is MDHEN, CDR2 SYDVKM. The CDR3 consists of 13 residues. CDR3 residues: CASSESGQETQYF. The CDR3 region has the DNA TGTGCCAGCAGCGAGTCGGGCCAAGAGACCCAGTACTTC.

The V call is TRBV5-4, the J call TRBJ1-4; perhaps TRBD1 as D (5 bases). V shed 0 bases and J shed 7 bases, with 10 bases lying between them. The germline gives CDR1 SGHNT, CDR2 YYREEE (reference sequence). CDR3 length: 14 amino acids. The CDR3 DNA reads TGTGCCAGCAGCTTGGACCAGGGTGGTGAAAAACTGTTTTTT. It translates to CASSLDQGGEKLFF.

The V call is TRBV30, the J call TRBJ1-1; 9 bases fit TRBD1. The V gene end was trimmed by 0 bases and the J gene end by 5 bases; junction bases not matched to a gene: 7. Germline-derived CDR1 and CDR2 are GTSNPN and SVGIG (reference sequence). The length of the CDR3 is 15 residues. The CDR3 sequence: CAWSVGGTGQTEAFF. The DNA of the CDR3 is TGTGCCTGGAGTGTAGGTGGGACAGGGCAAACTGAAGCTTTCTTT.

The chain joins TRBV10-1 to TRBJ1-5; D perhaps matches TRBD1 (5 bases). Germline CDR1 WNHNN, CDR2 SYGVQD (reference sequence). V shed 8 bases and J shed 5 bases, with 10 bases lying between them. CDR3 length: 12 residues. CDR3 DNA sequence: TGCGCCAGCGCGACGGGGGATCAGCCCCAGCATTTT. It encodes CASATGDQPQHF.

The V gene is TRBV10-3, the J gene TRBJ1-5; 7 bases match TRBD1. Germline V CDR1 and CDR2: ENHRY, SYGVKD. The CDR3 is made up of 14 amino acids. The V and J ends lost 2 bases and 2 bases, in that order; junction bases with no gene match: 0. CDR3: CAISETGGNQPQHF. CDR3 DNA: TGTGCCATCAGTGAGACAGGGGGCAATCAGCCCCAGCATTTT.

In this sample, this clone turned up a few times. The V call is TRBV19, the J call TRBJ2-7; 12 bases match TRBD1. This CDR3 region has 14 residues. V shed 6 bases, J shed 7 bases, and the junction held 7 bases outside the gene matches. Germline CDR1 is LNHDA and CDR2 is SQIVND (reference sequence). In DNA form, the CDR3 reads TGTGCCAGTAGCGGGACAGGGGGCATTTGGGAGCAGTACTTC. It is translated as CASSGTGGIWEQYF.

The chain uses TRBV19 and TRBJ1-3; D ambiguous. V was shortened by 6 bases and J by 0 bases, with 12 bases between the two germline ends. CDR1 LNHDA and CDR2 SQIVND come from the germline V gene (reference sequence). CDR3 length: 15 residues. CDR3 sequence: CASRSPGSSGNTIYF. Written as DNA, the CDR3 is TGTGCCAGTAGATCCCCGGGGAGCTCTGGAAACACCATATATTTT.

CDR3 sequence (DNA): TGTGCCAACACGACAGGAAGAAAACAAGAGACCCAGTACTTC. As protein: CANTTGRKQETQYF. The chain couples TRBV21-1 to TRBJ2-5; TRBD1, the table's D call, lacks a check against the DNA. TRBV21-1 is flagged as a pseudogene. The CDR3 is 14 amino acids.

Here the CDR3 DNA reads TGCGCCAGCAGCCCCGCCCAGCTGCCCAGCGGAACCACCGGGGAGCTGTTTTTT. This translates into CASSPAQLPSGTTGELFF. The chain joins TRBV4-1 to TRBJ2-2, with a weak D call TRBD2 (5 bases). There are 18 residues in the CDR3. V shed 4 bases and J shed 4 bases, with 22 bases lying between them. From germline, CDR1 is MGHRA and CDR2 YSYEKL.